One and the same sample provided the 27 T cell receptor beta chains below, sequenced in a study of cytomegalovirus exposure and HLA in healthy donors. The PCR had 60 Vbeta and 13 Jbeta primers. Measured with immunoSEQ multiplex PCR; TCRdb has only the in-frame clones, and not every one. Among 80,000 to 95,000 clones listed, roughly 71% were seen once. The sequencing sample was made of PBMCs. All receptors derive from a woman aged 18-29 years in good health and CMV-seropositive.

The chain is built from TRBV4-1 and TRBJ1-2; TRBD1 aligns across 7 bases. CDR1 is MGHRA and CDR2 is YSYEKL in the germline V gene. This CDR3 is built from 19 residues. V lost 1 base and J lost 5; bases outside the gene matches: 19. CDR3 bases: TGCGCCAGCAGCCAAGTCGATTTCACAGGGGTAGATCCTAGATATGGCTACACCTTC. Translating gives CASSQVDFTGVDPRYGYTF.

J is TRBJ1-1 and V is TRBV7-2, with 7 bases matching TRBD1. The CDR3 is made up of 16 amino acids. Germline CDR1 SGHTA, CDR2 FQGNSA. Losses at the gene ends were 5 bases for V and 1 base for J; bases not matched to a gene: 10. Here the CDR3 reads CASSPTGTVPNTEAFF. CDR3 bases: TGTGCCAGCAGCCCTACCGGGACAGTGCCGAACACTGAAGCTTTCTTT.

V and J are TRBV7-3 and TRBJ1-1; 7 positions match TRBD1. The CDR3 covers 15 residues. Losses at the gene ends were 1 base for V and 1 base for J; bases not matched to a gene: 3. Germline V lookup: CDR1 SGHTA, CDR2 FQGTGA. Here the CDR3 DNA reads TGTGCCAGCAGCTTAAATGGGGACAGGAACACTGAAGCTTTCTTT. Translating gives CASSLNGDRNTEAFF.

The V call is TRBV9, the J call TRBJ1-2; D perhaps matches TRBD1 (6 bases). Trimming took 6 bases from V and 2 from J, leaving 17 bases between them. The V gene's germline CDR1 is SGDLS and CDR2 YYNGEE. The CDR3 contains 15 residues. In DNA, the CDR3 is TGTGCCAGCACCCCGGGGGGGGGCATCAACTATGGCTACACCTTC. Amino acid sequence: CASTPGGGINYGYTF.

V is TRBV5-1 and J is TRBJ2-5; D may be TRBD1 (5 bases). The J call may be faulty, since TRBJ2-7 better matches the DNA end. Per germline, CDR1 SGHRS and CDR2 YFSETQ. The CDR3 length is 15 residues. CDR3 nucleotide sequence: TGCGCCAGCAGCTTGGCGACAGCCCACCGGTACGAGCAGTACTTC. Protein sequence: CASSLATAHRYEQYF.

V usage is TRBV19 and J usage is TRBJ2-1, with TRBD2 identical over 10 bases. Germline V gives CDR1 LNHDA, CDR2 SQIVND (reference sequence). With 2 bases clipped from V and 6 bases from J, the junction kept 4 bases outside the gene matches. The CDR3 loop spans 15 amino acids. The CDR3 reads CASSITLAGPNEQFF. CDR3 DNA sequence: TGTGCCAGTAGTATAACACTAGCGGGGCCCAATGAGCAGTTCTTC. Drawing the rest from reference TRBV19 and TRBJ2-1, the complete variable domain is DGGITQSPKYLFRKEGQNVTLSCEQNLNHDAMYWYRQDPGQGLRLIYYSQIVNDFQKGDIAEGYSVSREKKESFPLTVTSAQKNPTAFYLCASSITLAGPNEQFFGPGTRLTVL.

CDR3 in amino acids: CASSFPGNHEQYF. For the CDR3, the DNA is TGTGCCAGCAGCTTTCCAGGGAACCACGAGCAGTACTTC. The J gene is TRBJ2-7, the V gene TRBV7-9, with D perhaps TRBD1 (5 bases). The V end was cut by 3 bases, the J end by 5 bases, with 11 bases between. The CDR3 spans 13 residues. Germline values: CDR1 SEHNR, CDR2 FQNEAQ (reference sequence).

This clone showed up just a few times. The CDR3: CATSIWGLDTEAFF. Written as DNA, the CDR3 is TGTGCCACCAGTATATGGGGACTCGACACTGAAGCTTTCTTT. The chain employs TRBV19 and TRBJ1-1; weak D call: TRBD1 (5 bases). Germline CDR1 and CDR2: LNHDA and SQIVND (reference sequence). Trimming took off 10 bases at V and 3 bases at J, with 18 bases between the two ends. The CDR3 has 14 amino acids. The whole variable domain, remainder taken from reference TRBV19 and TRBJ1-1, is DGGITQSPKYLFRKEGQNVTLSCEQNLNHDAMYWYRQDPGQGLRLIYYSQIVNDFQKGDIAEGYSVSREKKESFPLTVTSAQKNPTAFYLCATSIWGLDTEAFFGQGTRLTVV.

This clone was counted only a few times. The chain couples TRBV7-9 to TRBJ2-7, with 11 bases fitting TRBD2. CDR3 size: 15 residues. The V gene end was trimmed by 5 bases and the J gene end by 2 bases; junction bases not matched to a gene: 5. In germline, CDR1 is SEHNR, CDR2 FQNEAQ (reference sequence). The CDR3 here is CASSPPTSGAYEQYF. CDR3 in DNA: TGTGCCAGCAGCCCTCCGACTAGCGGGGCCTACGAGCAGTACTTC.

The chain couples TRBV28 to TRBJ2-3; D may be TRBD2 (6 bases). CDR3 size: 16 residues. The V and J ends lost 4 bases and 1 base respectively, with 15 bases between them. CDR1 is MDHEN and CDR2 is SYDVKM in the germline V gene. The CDR3 DNA reads as TGTGCCAGCAGTTCGCCGACTAAGCGGGGCACAGATACGCAGTATTTT. It encodes CASSSPTKRGTDTQYF.

This rearrangement joins TRBV7-8 to TRBJ1-5, with 10 bases lining up with TRBD1. The V gene end was trimmed by 1 base and the J gene end by 5 bases; junction bases not matched to a gene: 11. Germline CDR1 SGHVS, CDR2 FQNEAQ. This CDR3 region has 18 residues. Written as DNA, the CDR3 is TGTGCCAGCAGCTTAGAACTGGACAGGGGGACCGCGGATCAGCCCCAGCATTTT. It yields the protein CASSLELDRGTADQPQHF.

The sample holds one count of this clone. The J gene is TRBJ1-1, the V gene TRBV18; maybe TRBD1 (6 bases). This CDR3 has 17 amino acids. Germline assignment: CDR1 KGHSH and CDR2 LQKENI. V shed 0 bases and J shed 4 bases, with 18 bases lying between them. CDR3 in DNA: TGTGCCAGCTCACCACCGGGGACCAGCAGGGGAATCACTGAAGCTTTCTTT. Translating gives CASSPPGTSRGITEAFF.

V usage is TRBV12-5 and J usage is TRBJ2-1, with 9 nucleotides matching TRBD2. V dropped 4 bases and J dropped 3; count of bases not matched to a gene: 7. The CDR3 extends over 16 amino acids. CDR1 is LGHNT, CDR2 FRNRAP, per germline. The CDR3 sequence: CASGWPGTSNYNEQFF. CDR3 in DNA: TGTGCTAGTGGTTGGCCCGGGACTAGCAACTACAATGAGCAGTTCTTC.

The genes are TRBV19 and TRBJ2-3; the match to TRBD2 covers 8 bases. After removal of 4 bases from V and 6 bases from J, the junction contained 9 bases not matched to a gene. Germline lookup yields CDR1 LNHDA and CDR2 SQIVND (reference sequence). CDR3 length: 15 amino acids. The chain's CDR3 is CASSTLSGRSDTQYF. CDR3 in DNA: TGTGCCAGTAGTACCCTGAGCGGGAGATCGGATACGCAGTATTTT.

The chain couples TRBV2 to TRBJ1-2; TRBD1 matches 10 bases. Germline CDR1 reads SNHLY; CDR2 reads FYNNEI. V was pared by 5 bases and J by 4 bases, with 4 bases of the junction left unmatched. There are 14 residues in the CDR3. CDR3 DNA: TGTGCCAGCAGTTCCGGGACAGGGGCCTATGGCTACACCTTC. It yields the protein CASSSGTGAYGYTF. The full variable domain, with the rest looked up from reference TRBV2 and TRBJ1-2, is EPEVTQTPSHQVTQMGQEVILRCVPISNHLYFYWYRQILGQKVEFLVSFYNNEISEKSEIFDDQFSVERPDGSNFTLKIRSTKLEDSAMYFCASSSGTGAYGYTFGSGTRLTVV.

The count of this clone is one. The chain joins TRBV30 to TRBJ1-3; possible D gene TRBD1, 5 bases. Trimming removed 1 base from V and 0 bases from J, with 13 bases in between. This CDR3 is 16 amino acids long. Germline CDR1 reads GTSNPN; CDR2 reads SVGIG (reference sequence). The CDR3 coding sequence is TGTGCCTGGAGTGATTGGGGACTGAACTCTGGAAACACCATATATTTT. It yields the protein CAWSDWGLNSGNTIYF.

The table lists this clone with many counts. The V call is TRBV7-2, the J call TRBJ1-2, with 7 bases aligning to TRBD1. The V gene's germline CDR1 is SGHTA and CDR2 FQGNSA. CDR3 length: 15 amino acids. Trimming took 5 bases from V and 6 from J; bases not matched to a gene: 12. The CDR3 nucleotides read TGTGCCAGCAGCAAAGTCGACAGGGCGGAGGATGGCTACACCTTC. Translating it yields CASSKVDRAEDGYTF.

The chain carries TRBV5-1 and TRBJ1-1, with a weak D call TRBD1 (6 bases). Germline-derived CDR1 and CDR2 are SGHRS and YFSETQ. There are 18 residues in the CDR3. V was pared by 0 bases and J by 1 base, with 19 bases between. CDR3 sequence reads: CASSLADRGGRQNTEAFF. The DNA for the CDR3 is TGCGCCAGCAGCTTGGCGGACCGCGGGGGCCGACAGAACACTGAAGCTTTCTTT.

The rearrangement joins TRBV2 to TRBJ1-2, with a possible D match to TRBD1 (6 bases). Trimming stripped 7 bases from V and 5 bases from J, with 17 bases between. The CDR3 runs 14 residues. Germline V lookup: CDR1 SNHLY, CDR2 FYNNEI. CDR3 in DNA: TGTGCCAGCACCGACAGGAGACTCACTTATGGCTACACCTTC. This gives the protein CASTDRRLTYGYTF.

The chain joins TRBV27 to TRBJ2-7; D might be TRBD2 (6 bases). This CDR3 has 15 residues. The V gene's germline CDR1 is MNHEY and CDR2 SMNVEV (reference sequence). V gave up 3 bases and J gave up 3 bases, with 15 bases separating them. CDR3 sequence reads: CASSFRAGTLYEQYF. The CDR3, as DNA: TGTGCCAGCAGTTTTAGGGCGGGGACCCTCTACGAGCAGTACTTC.

This clone was detected once. This chain connects TRBV18 to TRBJ2-1; 8 bases are a match to TRBD1. The germline V gene has CDR1 KGHSH and CDR2 LQKENI. The CDR3 runs 16 residues. V lost 2 bases to trimming and J lost 3 bases; unmatched junction nucleotides: 6. CDR3 coding DNA: TGTGCCAGCTCACCAATCGGGACAGGTGACTACAATGAGCAGTTCTTC. Translating gives CASSPIGTGDYNEQFF.

CDR3 sequence: CASSLPGTSGDNEQFF. The CDR3 coding sequence is TGTGCCAGCAGCTTGCCCGGGACTAGCGGAGACAATGAGCAGTTCTTC. The chain employs TRBV5-6 and TRBJ2-1, with TRBD2 identical over 11 bases. The CDR3 is 16 residues long. V dropped 1 base and J dropped 5; count of bases not matched to a gene: 5. In germline, CDR1 is SGHDT, CDR2 YYEEEE.

The chain combines TRBV9 with TRBJ2-3, with a weak D call TRBD2 (5 bases). Germline V gives CDR1 SGDLS, CDR2 YYNGEE. V lost 0 bases to trimming and J lost 4 bases, with 12 bases between them. CDR3 length: 15 amino acids. This CDR3 reads CASSVGAGRPDTQYF. The CDR3 nucleotides read TGTGCCAGCAGCGTAGGGGCGGGCCGACCAGATACGCAGTATTTT.

The chain employs TRBV10-3 and TRBJ1-5; D not resolved. Germline CDR1 reads ENHRY; CDR2 reads SYGVKD. V was trimmed by 3 bases and J by 6 bases, leaving 3 bases between them. The length of the CDR3 is 11 residues. The CDR3 reads CAISDGQPQHF. CDR3 bases: TGTGCCATCAGTGACGGTCAGCCCCAGCATTTT.

V usage is TRBV7-2 and J usage is TRBJ2-2; the D is unclear. Per the germline V gene, CDR1 is SGHTA and CDR2 is FQGNSA. This CDR3 spans 17 amino acids. The ends were cut back, 5 bases at V and 4 bases at J, with 20 bases in the middle. The CDR3, as DNA: TGTGCCAGCAGCATACCGGTCACGGAGATTATCACCGGGGAGCTGTTTTTT. It specifies CASSIPVTEIITGELFF.

A remark on this clone: A read error may produce the germline difference seen at one junction end. The chain has TRBV10-3 and TRBJ1-2, with TRBD1 matching 11 bases. Germline lookup yields CDR1 ENHRY and CDR2 SYGVKD. The CDR3 loop spans 15 amino acids. The CDR3 protein is CAIRPGQGVGYGCTF. In DNA, the CDR3 is TGTGCCATCAGGCCGGGACAGGGGGTTGGGTATGGCTGCACCTTC.

The chain employs TRBV2 and TRBJ2-5, with 15 positions matching TRBD2. J gave up 4 bases and V 6 bases, and 3 bases lay outside the gene matches. The CDR3 has 15 residues. In germline, CDR1 is SNHLY, CDR2 FYNNEI. For the CDR3, the DNA is TGTGCCAGCAGCGGGACTAGCGGGGGGAGAGAGACCCAGTACTTC. Translating gives CASSGTSGGRETQYF. The complete variable domain, with remaining parts taken from reference TRBV2 and TRBJ2-5, reads EPEVTQTPSHQVTQMGQEVILRCVPISNHLYFYWYRQILGQKVEFLVSFYNNEISEKSEIFDDQFSVERPDGSNFTLKIRSTKLEDSAMYFCASSGTSGGRETQYFGPGTRLLVL.